This T cell receptor beta chain was found in a study of blood T cell repertoires in COVID-19. In the study overall: Nucleic acid was either cDNA or gDNA, and it came from T cells, B-cell-depleted T cells, or PBMCs.

In the authors' workflow: For nucleated cells, counts were estimated from reference gene primer amplification. Profiled with immunoSEQ multiplex PCR; TCRdb holds only in-frame clones, not every one. Clonal size and the V and J genes are those of that table, whereas D and trimming came from the DNA. The table shows 230,000 or so clones, with more than 85% occurring only once. The CDR3 sequence is 18 residues long. J lost 2 bases, V lost 0 bases, and 9 bases had no gene match. Looked up from germline, CDR1 is ENHRY and CDR2 is SYGVKD. V gene TRBV10-3 combines with J gene TRBJ2-7; 11 bases fit TRBD2. Material for sequencing was peripheral blood. This clonotype was sampled from a man aged 35-49 years with active or convalescent COVID-19. The CDR3 protein is CAISESGTSGKGAYEQYF. The CDR3 DNA is TGTGCCATCAGTGAGTCGGGGACTAGCGGTAAAGGTGCCTACGAGCAGTACTTC.